Below, one TCR beta chain is given with its context. Genomic DNA per cell subset filled all wells of several immunoSEQ plates. Clones were read by immunoSEQ multiplex PCR, and TCRdb kept only the in-frame ones, dropping some. Of roughly 2,500,000 clones detected, more than 85% appear once; the ten largest clones hold 0.36%. The data were taken from a study of shared clonotypes between healthy human individuals. Trimming took off 8 bases at V and 3 bases at J, with 11 bases between the two ends. CDR1 is MNHNS and CDR2 is SASEGT in the germline V gene. The CDR3 is 13 amino acids. This TCR derives from a man aged 18 to 30 in good health. Some clones in this sample may be carry-over from other donors' samples. Sequenced: naive CD4+ T cells from PBMCs. The subset here: CD45RA+ positively selected. The V gene is TRBV6-1, the J gene TRBJ2-1; tentatively, D is TRBD1 (7 bases). DNA for the CDR3: TGTGCCAGCGGCCAGGGGGGCTACAATGAGCAGTTCTTC. Protein product: CASGQGGYNEQFF.